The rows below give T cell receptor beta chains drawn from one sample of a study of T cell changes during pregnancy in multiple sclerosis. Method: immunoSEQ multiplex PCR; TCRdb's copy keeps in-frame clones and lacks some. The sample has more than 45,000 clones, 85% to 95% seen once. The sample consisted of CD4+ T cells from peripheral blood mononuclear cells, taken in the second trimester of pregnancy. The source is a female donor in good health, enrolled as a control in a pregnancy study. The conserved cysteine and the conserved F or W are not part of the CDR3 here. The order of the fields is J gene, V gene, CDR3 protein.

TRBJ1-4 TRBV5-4 ASSRRTDSNEKLF
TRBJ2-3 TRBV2 ASSPGLAGTDTQY
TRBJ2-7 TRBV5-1 ASSLAGTSGSYEQY
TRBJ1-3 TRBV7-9 ASSLDRVVNTIY
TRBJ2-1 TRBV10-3 AISETGRDEQF
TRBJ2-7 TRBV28 ASSPGGQDEQY
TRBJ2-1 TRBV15 ATSRGGEGGYNEQF
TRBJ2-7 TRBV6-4 ASSDNKPTRTSGRSEQY
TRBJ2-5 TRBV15 ATSTRAAETQY
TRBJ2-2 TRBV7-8 ASNFEGAHAGELF
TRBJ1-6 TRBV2 ASSETLDRVVDSPLH
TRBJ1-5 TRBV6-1 ASMRDQPQH
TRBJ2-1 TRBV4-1 ASSQVDMGLNYNEQF
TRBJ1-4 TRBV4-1 ASSQLGLSSVREKLF
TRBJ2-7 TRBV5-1 ASSRSSGVAGAYEQY
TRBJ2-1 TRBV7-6 ASSLEAVAGFIHEQF
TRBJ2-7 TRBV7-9 ASSLRTGGEDEQY
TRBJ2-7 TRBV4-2 ASSQEVEGNEQY
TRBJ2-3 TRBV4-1 ASSQVTGDTQY
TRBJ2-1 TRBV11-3 ASSSLSSAHFNEQF
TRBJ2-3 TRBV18 ASSPPTGASTDTQY
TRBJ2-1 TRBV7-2 ASSLYGRGYEQF
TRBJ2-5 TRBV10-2 ASSAAGRQETQY
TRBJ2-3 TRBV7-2 ASSQTSGVGDTQY
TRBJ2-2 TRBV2 ASSEGRQITGELF
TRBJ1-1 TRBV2 ASSDEAEAF
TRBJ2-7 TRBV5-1 ASSLDYRGAYEQY
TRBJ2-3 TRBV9 ASSVLAGGLSTDTQY
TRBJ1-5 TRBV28 ASSSGQGGGPQH
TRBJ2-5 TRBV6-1 ASSEARGETQY
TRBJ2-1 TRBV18 ASSPGQGVYNEQF
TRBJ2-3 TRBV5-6 ASSTGTRKDTQY
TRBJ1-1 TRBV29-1 SVEGRVNTEAF
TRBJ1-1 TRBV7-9 ASSSQTGTTEAF
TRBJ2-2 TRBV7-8 ASSLAGGREELF
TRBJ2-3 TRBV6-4 ASGAGHTDTQY
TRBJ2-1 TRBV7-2 ASSRGQGYEQF
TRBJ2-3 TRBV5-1 ASSLEAGLGTDTQY
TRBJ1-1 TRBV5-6 ASNLRGQGGEAF
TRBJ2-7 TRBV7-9 ASSLTGTGSYEQY
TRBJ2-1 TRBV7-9 ASSLGGGRVGWEQF
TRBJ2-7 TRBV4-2 ASSQDIRGAISYEQY
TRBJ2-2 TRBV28 ASGVLSAGASGELF
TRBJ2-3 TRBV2 ASIPGLAGGGFTDTQY
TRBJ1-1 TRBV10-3 AIRETATLNTEAF
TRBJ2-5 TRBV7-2 ASSLATGLAQETQY
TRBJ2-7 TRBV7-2 ASSLGLAVGYEQY
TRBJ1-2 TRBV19 ASSIQTGDYGYT
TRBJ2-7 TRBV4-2 ASSQDAGSYEQY
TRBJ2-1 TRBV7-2 ASSLIRFGTSEYNEQF
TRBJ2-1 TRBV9 ASSVVAVTNEQF
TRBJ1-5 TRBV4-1 ASSQDQDQPQH
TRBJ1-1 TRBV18 ASSQGQGGTEAF
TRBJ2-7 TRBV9 ASSVAGQEGYEQY
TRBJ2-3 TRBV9 ASSSRLAGDVDTQY
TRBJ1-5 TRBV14 ASSRTGGNQPQH
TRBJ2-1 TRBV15 ATSRAAGSNEQF
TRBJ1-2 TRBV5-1 ASSLQGPGYT
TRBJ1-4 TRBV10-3 AISEGQGGLDEKLF
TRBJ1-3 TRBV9 ASSPAGLSGNTIY